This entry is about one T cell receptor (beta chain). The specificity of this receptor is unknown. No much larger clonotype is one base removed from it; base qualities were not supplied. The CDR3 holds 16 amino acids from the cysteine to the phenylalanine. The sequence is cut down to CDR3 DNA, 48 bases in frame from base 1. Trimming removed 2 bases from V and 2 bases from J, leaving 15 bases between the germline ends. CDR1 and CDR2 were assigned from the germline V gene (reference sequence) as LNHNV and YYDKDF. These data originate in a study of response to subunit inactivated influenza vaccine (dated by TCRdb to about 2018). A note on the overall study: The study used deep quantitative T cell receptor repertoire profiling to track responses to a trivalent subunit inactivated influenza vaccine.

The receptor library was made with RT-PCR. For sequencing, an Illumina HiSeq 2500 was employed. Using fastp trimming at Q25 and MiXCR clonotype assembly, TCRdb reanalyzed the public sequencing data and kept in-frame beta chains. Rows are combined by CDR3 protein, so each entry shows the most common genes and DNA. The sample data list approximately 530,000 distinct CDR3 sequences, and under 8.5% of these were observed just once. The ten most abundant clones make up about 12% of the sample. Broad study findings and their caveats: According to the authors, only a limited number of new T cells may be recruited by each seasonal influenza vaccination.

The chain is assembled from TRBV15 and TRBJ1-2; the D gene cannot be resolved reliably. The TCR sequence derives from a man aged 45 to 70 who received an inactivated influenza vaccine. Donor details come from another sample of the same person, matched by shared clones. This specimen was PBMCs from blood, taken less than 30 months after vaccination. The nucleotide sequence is TGTGCCACCAGCAGACCATCGGACGCCTCAAACTATGGCTACACCTTC. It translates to CATSRPSDASNYGYTF. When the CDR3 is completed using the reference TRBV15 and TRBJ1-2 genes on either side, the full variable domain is DAMVIQNPRYQVTQFGKPVTLSCSQTLNHNVMYWYQQKSSQAPKLLFHYYDKDFNNEADTPDNFQSRRPNTSFCFLDIRSPGLGDTAMYLCATSRPSDASNYGYTFGSGTRLTVV.